This T cell receptor (beta chain) comes out of a study of cytomegalovirus exposure and HLA in healthy donors. Germline values: CDR1 MDHEN, CDR2 SYDVKM. Losses at the gene ends were 5 bases for V and 0 bases for J; bases not matched to a gene: 8. The CDR3 totals 16 residues. This PCR relied on a set of 60 Vbeta primers and 13 Jbeta primers. Libraries were prepared by immunoSEQ multiplex PCR; TCRdb keeps only in-frame clonotypes and omits some of them. Of some 170,000 clones listed, around three quarters were seen once; the top ten hold more than 0.8%. Study-level findings and limits: Being indistinguishable, some V segments were excluded, TRBV6-2 and TRBV6-3 among them. TCR sequences were mostly rare, though some public TCRs occurred in many donors.

This clone appeared a few times. Its antigen remains unknown. The sample was PBMCs. The origin of this receptor is a middle-aged woman in good health and CMV-seronegative. The chain uses TRBV28 and TRBJ2-3; 7 positions match TRBD2. The CDR3 nucleotides are TGTGCCAGCAGTCGGGAGGACTGGGCTAGCACAGATACGCAGTATTTT. It codes for CASSREDWASTDTQYF.